The rows below give T cell receptor beta chains drawn from one sample of a study of T-cell memory formation after mild COVID-19. TCRdb re-called the 5' RACE reads through MiXCR, storing one row per CDR3 protein. This table holds fewer than 700,000 distinct CDR3 sequences, about 20% found once. Material: PBMCs or a T cell subset sorted from them (not recorded which). The source is an adult woman who had mild COVID-19 (a few samples of this study predate the infection). Cell type and time point are not known. Each CDR3 is given with its conserved first and last residue. The D gene is left open where the match is weak. Where a row states a size, it is once, few, many or the class of an expanded clone; other rows omit it.

d_gene,j_gene,v_gene,abundance,CDR3aa,CDR3nt
TRBD1,TRBJ1-2,TRBV7-8,-,CASSLAQGARGYTF,TGTGCCAGCAGCTTAGCACAGGGGGCGCGCGGCTACACCTTC
-,TRBJ2-1,TRBV6-4,few,CANVPTTAPTSSYNEQFF,TGTGCCAACGTCCCGACGACAGCTCCTACTAGCTCCTACAATGAGCAGTTCTTC
-,TRBJ2-1,TRBV7-3,few,CASSSRDTPGDEQFF,TGTGCCAGCAGCTCACGGGACACCCCGGGGGATGAGCAGTTCTTC
-,TRBJ1-2,TRBV6-2/TRBV6-3,-,CASSLTRGANYGYTF,TGTGCCAGCAGCCTAACGAGGGGGGCTAACTATGGCTACACCTTC
TRBD2,TRBJ2-7,TRBV4-1,-,CASSQDYLAGGAYEQYF,TGCGCCAGCAGCCAAGACTATTTAGCGGGGGGGGCTTACGAGCAGTACTTC
TRBD1,TRBJ2-6,TRBV7-9,few,CASSSSAGTGLRGANVLTF,TGTGCCAGCAGCTCTAGCGCGGGGACAGGACTTAGGGGGGCCAACGTCCTGACTTTC
-,TRBJ2-7,TRBV19,-,CASNARGSDEQYF,TGTGCCAGTAACGCCAGGGGCTCCGACGAGCAGTACTTC
-,TRBJ2-7,TRBV5-6,once,CASSLAIAGSYHEQYF,TGTGCCAGCAGCTTGGCCATCGCCGGGAGTTACCACGAGCAGTACTTC
-,TRBJ1-1,TRBV4-1,-,CASSLSREGTEAFF,TGCGCCAGCAGCCTAAGCAGAGAAGGGACTGAAGCTTTCTTT
-,TRBJ2-1,TRBV30,few,CAWSGFEGQYEQFF,TGTGCCTGGAGTGGTTTCGAGGGGCAATACGAGCAGTTCTTC
TRBD1,TRBJ2-1,TRBV20-1,few,CSAALDRGHHNEQFF,TGCAGTGCTGCTCTTGACAGGGGGCACCACAATGAGCAGTTCTTC
-,TRBJ1-2,TRBV6-5,few,CASSPRTDPNYGYTF,TGTGCCAGCAGCCCCCGGACAGACCCTAACTATGGCTACACCTTC
-,TRBJ2-7,TRBV10-3,many,CAISEAAGSGEQYF,TGTGCCATCAGTGAGGCGGCGGGATCGGGCGAGCAGTACTTC
-,TRBJ2-1,TRBV7-2,-,CASSLAPGARNNEQFF,TGTGCCAGCAGCTTAGCGCCGGGGGCGAGAAACAATGAGCAGTTCTTC
-,TRBJ2-7,TRBV20-1,few,CSAPTRGAAYEQYF,TGCAGTGCTCCCACCCGAGGAGCGGCCTACGAGCAGTACTTC
-,TRBJ2-2,TRBV5-5,many,CASSRTVAGELFF,TGTGCCAGCAGCCGGACTGTGGCCGGGGAGCTGTTTTTT
TRBD1,TRBJ2-7,TRBV5-6,few,CASSRPRTGPYEQYF,TGTGCCAGCAGCCGGCCAAGGACAGGACCCTACGAGCAGTACTTC
-,TRBJ2-5,TRBV7-3,few,CASSLSSQQETQYF,TGTGCCAGCAGCTTAAGCTCCCAGCAAGAGACCCAGTACTTC
TRBD1,TRBJ2-5,TRBV29-1,-,CSVATGETQYF,TGCAGCGTGGCGACAGGGGAGACCCAGTACTTC
TRBD2,TRBJ2-1,TRBV6-4,-,CASRGLAGHNEQFF,TGTGCCAGCAGAGGACTAGCGGGACACAATGAGCAGTTCTTC
-,TRBJ1-5,TRBV12-3/TRBV12-4,few,CASGMPQHF,TGTGCCAGCGGCATGCCCCAGCATTTT
TRBD2,TRBJ2-7,TRBV20-1,-,CSARDPTSGSRYEQYF,TGCAGTGCTAGAGATCCGACTAGCGGGAGTAGGTACGAGCAGTACTTC
-,TRBJ2-2,TRBV18,few,CASSPKTGPGELFF,TGTGCCAGCTCACCGAAAACAGGGCCCGGGGAGCTGTTTTTT
TRBD2,TRBJ2-3,TRBV6-1,-,CASSETGGPPDTQYF,TGTGCCAGCAGTGAAACGGGGGGACCCCCAGATACGCAGTATTTT
-,TRBJ2-1,TRBV7-9,-,CASSFDSYRQFF,TGTGCCAGCAGCTTCGACTCGTACCGCCAGTTCTTC
TRBD1,TRBJ1-5,TRBV5-1,-,CASSTGQGGNQPQHF,TGCGCCAGCAGCACCGGACAGGGAGGGAATCAGCCCCAGCATTTT
-,TRBJ2-5,TRBV5-1,-,CASSHQLEETQYF,TGCGCCAGCAGCCACCAGCTCGAGGAGACCCAGTACTTC
TRBD2,TRBJ2-2,TRBV5-4,-,CASSGLAGNTGELFF,TGTGCCAGCAGCGGACTAGCGGGGAACACCGGGGAGCTGTTTTTT
-,TRBJ2-2,TRBV7-9,few,CASRKPGPGELFF,TGTGCCAGCAGAAAGCCGGGACCCGGGGAGCTGTTTTTT
-,TRBJ2-1,TRBV30,-,CAVETMTRNEQFF,TGTGCCGTAGAAACAATGACTCGGAATGAGCAGTTCTTC
TRBD2,TRBJ2-7,TRBV7-6,-,CASSLSGSTLEQYF,TGTGCCAGCAGCTTAAGCGGGAGCACCCTCGAGCAGTACTTC
-,TRBJ1-5,TRBV15,few,CATSSDSANQPQHF,TGTGCCACCAGCAGCGACAGCGCCAATCAGCCCCAGCATTTT
TRBD2,TRBJ2-5,TRBV7-6,-,CASSLAPTSGGGRQETQYF,TGTGCCAGCAGCTTAGCGCCCACTAGCGGGGGGGGACGGCAAGAGACCCAGTACTTC
-,TRBJ2-7,TRBV29-1,few,CSVENGRSYEQYF,TGCAGCGTTGAAAATGGAAGGTCCTACGAGCAGTACTTC
TRBD1,TRBJ1-5,TRBV2,-,CASGTDVNQPQHF,TGTGCCAGCGGGACAGATGTCAATCAGCCCCAGCATTTT